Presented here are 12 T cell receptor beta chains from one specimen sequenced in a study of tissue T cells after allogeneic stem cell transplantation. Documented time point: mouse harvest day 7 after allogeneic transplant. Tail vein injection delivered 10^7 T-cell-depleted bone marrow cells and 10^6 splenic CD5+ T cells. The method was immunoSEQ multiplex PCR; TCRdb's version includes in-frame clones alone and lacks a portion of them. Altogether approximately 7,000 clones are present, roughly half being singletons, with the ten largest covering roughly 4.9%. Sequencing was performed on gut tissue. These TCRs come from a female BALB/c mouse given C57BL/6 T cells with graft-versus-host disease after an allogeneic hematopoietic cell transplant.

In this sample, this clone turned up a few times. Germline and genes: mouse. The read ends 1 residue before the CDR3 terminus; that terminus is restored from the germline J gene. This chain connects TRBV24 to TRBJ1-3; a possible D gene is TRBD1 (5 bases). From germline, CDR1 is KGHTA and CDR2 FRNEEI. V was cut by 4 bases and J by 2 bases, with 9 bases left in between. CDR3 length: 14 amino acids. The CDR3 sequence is CASSPRVPGNTLYF. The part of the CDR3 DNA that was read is TGTGCCAGCAGTCCCAGGGTTCCTGGAAATACGCTCTAT.

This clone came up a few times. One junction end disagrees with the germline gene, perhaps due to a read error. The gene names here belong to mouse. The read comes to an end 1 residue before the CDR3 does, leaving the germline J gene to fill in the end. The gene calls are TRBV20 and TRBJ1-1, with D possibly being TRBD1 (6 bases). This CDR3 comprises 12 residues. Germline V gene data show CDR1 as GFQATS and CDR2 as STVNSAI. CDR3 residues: CGARDTNTEVFF. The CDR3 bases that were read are TGTGGTGCTCGGGACACTAACACAGAAGTCTTC.

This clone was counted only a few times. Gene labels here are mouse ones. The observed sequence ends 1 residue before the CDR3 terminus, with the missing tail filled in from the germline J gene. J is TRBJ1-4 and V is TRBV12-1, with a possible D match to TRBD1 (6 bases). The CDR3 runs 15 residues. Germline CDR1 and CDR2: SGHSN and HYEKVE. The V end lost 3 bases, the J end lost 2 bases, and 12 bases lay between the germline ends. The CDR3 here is CASSSGTKSNERLFF. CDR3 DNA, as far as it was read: TGTGCCAGCTCTTCCGGGACAAAATCCAACGAAAGATTATTT.

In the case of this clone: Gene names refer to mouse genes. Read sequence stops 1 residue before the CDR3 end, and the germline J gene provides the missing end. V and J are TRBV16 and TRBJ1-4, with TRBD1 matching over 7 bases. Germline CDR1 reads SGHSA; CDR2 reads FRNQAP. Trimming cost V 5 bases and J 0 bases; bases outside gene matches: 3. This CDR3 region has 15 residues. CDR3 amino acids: CASSPQGVSNERLFF. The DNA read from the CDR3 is TGTGCAAGCAGCCCTCAGGGGGTTTCCAACGAAAGATTATTT.

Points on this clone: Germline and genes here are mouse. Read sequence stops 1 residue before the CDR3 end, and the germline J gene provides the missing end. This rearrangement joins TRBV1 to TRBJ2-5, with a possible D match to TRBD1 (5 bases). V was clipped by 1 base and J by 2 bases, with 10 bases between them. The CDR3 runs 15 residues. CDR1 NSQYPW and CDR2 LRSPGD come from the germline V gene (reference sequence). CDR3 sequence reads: CTCSAALRAQDTQYF. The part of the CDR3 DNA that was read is TGCACCTGCAGTGCAGCCCTCAGGGCCCAAGACACCCAGTAC.

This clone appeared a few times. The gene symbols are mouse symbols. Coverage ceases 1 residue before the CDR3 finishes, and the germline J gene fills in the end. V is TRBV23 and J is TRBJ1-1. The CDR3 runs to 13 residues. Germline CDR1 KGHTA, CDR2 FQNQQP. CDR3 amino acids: CSSSQYGSTEVFF. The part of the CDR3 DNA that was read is TGCTCCAGCAGTCAATATGGGAGCACAGAAGTCTTC. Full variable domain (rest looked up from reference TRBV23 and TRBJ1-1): DAAVTQKPRYLIKMKGQEAEMKCIPEKGHTAVFWYQQKQSKELKFLIYFQNQQPLDQIDMVKERFSAVCPSSSLCSLGIRTCEAEDSALYLCSSSQYGSTEVFFGKGTRLTVV.

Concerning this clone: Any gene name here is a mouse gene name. The CDR3: CASSLSWGANTEVFF. CDR3 bases read: TGTGCCAGCAGTCTGTCTTGGGGGGCCAACACAGAAGTCTTC. V usage is TRBV26 and J usage is TRBJ1-1; the D gene is possibly TRBD1 (6 bases). The CDR3 end falls 1 residue outside the read, so it is completed with the germline J gene. CDR1 KGHPV and CDR2 FQNQEV come from the germline V gene (reference sequence). The CDR3 has 15 residues. Trimming shortened V by 0 bases and J by 2 bases, and 10 bases separated the two germline ends.

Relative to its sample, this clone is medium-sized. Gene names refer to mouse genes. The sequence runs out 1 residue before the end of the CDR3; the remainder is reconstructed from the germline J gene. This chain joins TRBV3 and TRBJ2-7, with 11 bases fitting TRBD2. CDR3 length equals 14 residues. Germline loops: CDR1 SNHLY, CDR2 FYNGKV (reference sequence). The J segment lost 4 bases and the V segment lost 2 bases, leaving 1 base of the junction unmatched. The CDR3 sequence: CASSLRTGGYEQYF. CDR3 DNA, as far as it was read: TGTGCCAGCAGCTTAAGGACTGGGGGGTATGAACAGTAC.

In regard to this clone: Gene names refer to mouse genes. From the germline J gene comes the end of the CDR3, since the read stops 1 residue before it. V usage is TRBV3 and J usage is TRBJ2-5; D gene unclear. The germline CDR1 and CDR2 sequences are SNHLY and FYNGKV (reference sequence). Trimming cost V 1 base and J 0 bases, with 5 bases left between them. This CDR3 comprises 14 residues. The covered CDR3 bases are TGTGCCAGCAGCTTAGGCGTTAACCAAGACACCCAGTAC. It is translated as CASSLGVNQDTQY. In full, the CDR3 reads CASSLGVNQDTQYF.

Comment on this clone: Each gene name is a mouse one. The part of the CDR3 DNA that was read is TGTGCCAGCGGTGATGCTGGGTGGGATTCGCCCCTCTAC. Amino acids: CASGDAGWDSPLY. The entire CDR3 sequence reads CASGDAGWDSPLYF. The chain is built from TRBV13-2 and TRBJ1-6; the D is unclear. Sequencing ends 1 residue short of the CDR3 end; the germline J gene provides the rest. Being an ORF, TRBJ1-6 has a function that is uncertain. CDR3 length: 14 residues. V dropped 0 bases and J dropped 8 bases, with 9 bases sitting between them. Germline V gene data show CDR1 as NNHNN and CDR2 as SYGAGS (reference sequence).

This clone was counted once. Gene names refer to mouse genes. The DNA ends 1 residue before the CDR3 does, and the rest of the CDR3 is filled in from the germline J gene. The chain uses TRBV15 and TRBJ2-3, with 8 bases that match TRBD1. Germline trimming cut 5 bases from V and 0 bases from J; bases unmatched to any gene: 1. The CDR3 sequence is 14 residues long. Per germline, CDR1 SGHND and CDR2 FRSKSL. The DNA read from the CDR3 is TGTGCCAGCAGTGGGACAGGTAGTGCAGAAACGCTGTAT. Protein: CASSGTGSAETLY. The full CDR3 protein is CASSGTGSAETLYF.

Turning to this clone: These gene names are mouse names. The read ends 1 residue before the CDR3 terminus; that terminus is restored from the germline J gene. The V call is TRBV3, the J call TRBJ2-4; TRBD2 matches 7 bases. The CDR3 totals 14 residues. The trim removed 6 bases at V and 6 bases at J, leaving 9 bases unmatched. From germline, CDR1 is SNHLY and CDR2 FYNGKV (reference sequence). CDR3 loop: CASSRTGAGNTLYF. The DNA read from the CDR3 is TGTGCCAGCAGTAGGACTGGTGCAGGGAACACCTTGTAC.